The next 29 T cell receptor beta chains were all read from a single sample in a study of blood T cell repertoires in COVID-19. Profiling relied on immunoSEQ multiplex PCR, and the TCRdb table lists in-frame clones only, not all of them. The table lists 250,000 to 400,000 clones, around nine tenths of them singletons. Sequencing used PBMCs or T cells enriched from blood (not recorded which). The receptors derive from a man aged 55 to 69 who had recovered from COVID-19.

This sequence joins TRBV14 and TRBJ2-1, with 7 nucleotides matching TRBD1. The V gene's germline CDR1 is SGHDN and CDR2 FVKESK. The CDR3 runs to 14 residues. Losses at the gene ends were 1 base for V and 9 bases for J; bases not matched to a gene: 6. The CDR3 bases are TGTGCCAGCAGCCAAGCTAGGGGGCTCTTTGAGCAGTTCTTC. Amino acids: CASSQARGLFEQFF.

This chain joins TRBV11-3 and TRBJ2-7; 11 nucleotides align to TRBD2. The J segment lost 0 bases and the V segment lost 2 bases, leaving 6 bases of the junction unmatched. This CDR3 region has 17 residues. Germline CDR1 reads SGHNT; CDR2 reads YENEEA. The CDR3 nucleotides are TGTGCCAGCAGCTTAAGCAGGACTAGCGGGTACTCCTACGAGCAGTACTTC. It codes for CASSLSRTSGYSYEQYF.

The rearrangement joins TRBV30 to TRBJ1-6; 8 bases match TRBD1. This CDR3 spans 18 amino acids. The germline V gene encodes CDR1 GTSNPN and CDR2 SVGIG (reference sequence). Trimming took 1 base from V and 6 from J; bases not matched to a gene: 14. The CDR3 DNA follows: TGTGCCTGGAGTGCCCGAGACAGGGGCATTATATTTAATTCACCCCTCCACTTT. Translated: CAWSARDRGIIFNSPLHF.

The V and J genes are TRBV3-1 (or the pseudogene TRBV3-2) and TRBJ2-2; maybe TRBD2 (5 bases). The CDR3 runs 15 residues. The V gene's germline CDR1 is LGHDT and CDR2 YNNKEL (reference sequence). V was trimmed by 1 base and J by 7 bases, leaving 13 bases between them. CDR3 in DNA: TGTGCCAGCAGCCAAGGGGTACTAGAAGGCGGGGAGCTGTTTTTT. Translated: CASSQGVLEGGELFF.

CDR3 sequence: CATSSHRGPNQPQHF. DNA for the CDR3: TGTGCCACCAGCAGCCACAGGGGACCAAATCAGCCCCAGCATTTT. The chain links TRBV15 to TRBJ1-5; 7 nucleotides align to TRBD1. The trim removed 3 bases at V and 4 bases at J, leaving 6 bases unmatched. CDR3 length: 15 residues. In germline, CDR1 is LNHNV, CDR2 YYDKDF (reference sequence).

This chain connects TRBV4-2 to TRBJ2-3; tentative D call: TRBD2 (6 bases). Germline lookup yields CDR1 LGHNA and CDR2 YNFKEQ. The CDR3 is made up of 16 amino acids. V lost 0 bases and J lost 2, with 12 bases in between. The CDR3 nucleotides are TGTGCCAGCAGCCAAGATCGGGGGAGTCCCACAGATACGCAGTATTTT. Its protein is CASSQDRGSPTDTQYF.

This rearrangement joins TRBV6-6 to TRBJ2-4, with 12 nucleotides matching TRBD2. The CDR3 extends over 16 amino acids. Trimming removed 4 bases from V and 6 bases from J; junction bases left unmatched: 7. Germline loops: CDR1 MNHNY, CDR2 SVGAGI (reference sequence). CDR3 region: CASSSTTSGRTNIQYF. The CDR3 bases are TGTGCCAGCAGTTCGACGACTAGCGGGAGAACAAACATTCAGTACTTC.

This chain uses TRBV11-3 with TRBJ2-1; TRBD2 matches at 9 bases. The germline V gene encodes CDR1 SGHNT and CDR2 YENEEA. With 4 bases clipped from V and 5 bases from J, the junction kept 9 bases outside the gene matches. This CDR3 contains 16 residues. The CDR3 DNA follows: TGTGCCAGCAGCTCGTACTTCGGGACTAGCAACAATGAGCAGTTCTTC. Protein sequence: CASSSYFGTSNNEQFF.

This clone has more than one count but fewer than ten. The chain uses TRBV3-1 (or the pseudogene TRBV3-2) and TRBJ2-7; the D is unclear. V was clipped by 0 bases and J by 5 bases, with 11 bases between them. Germline lookup yields CDR1 LGHDT and CDR2 YNNKEL (reference sequence). CDR3 length: 14 residues. The chain's CDR3 is CASSQESLRDEQYF. The CDR3 DNA sequence: TGTGCCAGCAGCCAAGAGTCCCTCCGCGACGAGCAGTACTTC.

The V and J genes are TRBV6-5 and TRBJ2-5; 10 bases line up with TRBD1. The CDR3 loop spans 14 amino acids. The V segment lost 6 bases and the J segment 5 bases; nucleotides outside the gene matches: 6. Looked up from germline, CDR1 is MNHEY and CDR2 is SVGAGI. This chain's CDR3 is CASSAGTGVETQYF. The CDR3 nucleotides read TGTGCCAGCAGCGCCGGGACAGGGGTTGAGACCCAGTACTTC.

The chain links TRBV20-1 to TRBJ2-7; 9 bases match TRBD1. CDR1 is DFQATT and CDR2 is SNEGSKA in the germline V gene (reference sequence). This CDR3 is 15 amino acids long. J lost 3 bases, V lost 3 bases, and 9 bases had no gene match. CDR3 sequence (DNA): TGCAGTGCTAGTCCCCAACCGGGACAGGGCTACGAGCAGTACTTC. Encoded protein: CSASPQPGQGYEQYF.

The V call is TRBV29-1, the J call TRBJ1-4; D remains unclear. Germline CDR1 reads SQVTM; CDR2 reads ANQGSEA. The CDR3 sequence is 13 residues long. V lost 1 base, J lost 4 bases, and 7 bases lay in between. CDR3 sequence: CSVEVGHNEKLFF. CDR3 nucleotides: TGCAGCGTTGAAGTTGGGCATAATGAAAAACTGTTTTTT.

In nucleotides, the CDR3 is TGTGCCAGCAGCCTACTAAAGACAGGGGAAGACAATCAGCCCCAGCATTTT. Translation gives CASSLLKTGEDNQPQHF. The chain has TRBV7-8 and TRBJ1-5; 8 bases fit TRBD1. V lost 5 bases to trimming and J lost 3 bases; unmatched junction nucleotides: 12. CDR3 size: 17 residues. Germline V gene lookup returns CDR1 SGHVS and CDR2 FQNEAQ.

CDR3 in amino acids: CASSGLRGENTEAFF. CDR3 nucleotides: TGTGCCAGCTCAGGACTTCGGGGGGAGAACACTGAAGCTTTCTTT. The chain couples TRBV18 to TRBJ1-1, with D possibly matching TRBD1 (5 bases). Germline V gene sequence: CDR1 KGHSH, CDR2 LQKENI. The CDR3 is 15 residues long. The V and J ends lost 5 bases and 1 base respectively, with 14 bases between them. Based on the CDR3 plus reference TRBV18 and TRBJ1-1, the full variable domain is NAGVMQNPRHLVRRRGQEARLRCSPMKGHSHVYWYRQLPEEGLKFMVYLQKENIIDESGMPKERFSAEFPKEGPSILRIQQVVRGDSAAYFCASSGLRGENTEAFFGQGTRLTVV.

This clone was observed a few times. The chain couples TRBV19 to TRBJ1-2, with D possibly being TRBD1 (5 bases). V was clipped by 5 bases and J by 0 bases, with 10 bases between them. Per germline, CDR1 LNHDA and CDR2 SQIVND (reference sequence). The CDR3 length is 14 residues. CDR3 coding DNA: TGTGCCAGTAGTCCAGGGATAGCTAACTATGGCTACACCTTC. Its translation is CASSPGIANYGYTF.

This clone was counted once. The chain carries TRBV7-9 and TRBJ2-7, with 11 nucleotides matching TRBD2. The CDR3 runs 16 residues. The ends lost 5 bases at V and 1 base at J; junction bases unmatched: 7. Germline CDR1 SEHNR, CDR2 FQNEAQ (reference sequence). CDR3 sequence reads: CASSNTPSGRSYEQYF. The CDR3 region has the DNA TGTGCCAGCAGCAATACCCCTAGCGGGAGGTCCTACGAGCAGTACTTC.

The chain links TRBV14 to TRBJ2-3; TRBD2 agrees at 11 bases. The germline gives CDR1 SGHDN, CDR2 FVKESK. J gave up 6 bases and V 0 bases, and 20 bases lay outside the gene matches. The CDR3 sequence is 21 residues long. The DNA of the CDR3 is TGTGCCAGCAGCCAAGAAGTGAGTAGCGGGGGGGCTCAGAGGGTTGTTGATACGCAGTATTTT. It codes for CASSQEVSSGGAQRVVDTQYF.

This chain links TRBV10-3 with TRBJ1-3; D is unclear. This CDR3 has 15 residues. V gave up 3 bases and J gave up 7 bases, with 16 bases separating them. Germline loops: CDR1 ENHRY, CDR2 SYGVKD. CDR3 sequence reads: CAISESGWNQNTIYF. CDR3 bases: TGTGCCATCAGTGAATCGGGTTGGAATCAGAACACCATATATTTT.

The V and J genes are TRBV4-3 and TRBJ1-2; D is unresolved. Germline values: CDR1 LGHNA, CDR2 YSLEER. The V gene lost 0 bases and the J gene lost 5 bases, with 13 bases spanning the gap. The CDR3 extends over 15 amino acids. CDR3 region: CASSQDRDTGYGYTF. For the CDR3, the DNA is TGCGCCAGCAGCCAAGATAGGGATACGGGGTATGGCTACACCTTC.

This rearrangement joins TRBV3-1 (or the pseudogene TRBV3-2) to TRBJ2-5, with D possibly being TRBD2 (5 bases). V shed 4 bases and J shed 7 bases, with 13 bases lying between them. The CDR3 sequence is 13 residues long. Germline CDR1 reads LGHDT; CDR2 reads YNNKEL (reference sequence). This CDR3 is CASSRRVSGTQYF. Written as DNA, the CDR3 is TGTGCCAGCAGCCGAAGAGTAAGCGGGACCCAGTACTTC.

The rearrangement joins TRBV7-3 to TRBJ2-1, with 13 nucleotides matching TRBD2. This CDR3 contains 15 residues. CDR1 is SGHTA and CDR2 is FQGTGA in the germline V gene. V was clipped by 4 bases and J by 6 bases; unmatched bases: 3. CDR3 protein: CASSWTSGSGNEQFF. CDR3 DNA: TGTGCCAGCAGCTGGACTAGCGGGAGTGGCAATGAGCAGTTCTTC.

The gene calls are TRBV30 and TRBJ2-1; no firm D call. Trimming cost V 0 bases and J 8 bases, with 5 bases left between them. CDR3 length equals 11 residues. Per germline, CDR1 GTSNPN and CDR2 SVGIG (reference sequence). CDR3 sequence: CAWSVLDEQFF. As DNA, the CDR3 is TGTGCCTGGAGTGTACTTGATGAGCAGTTCTTC.

The chain carries TRBV11-3 and TRBJ1-2; maybe TRBD1 (6 bases). The V end lost 3 bases, the J end lost 4 bases, and 6 bases lay between the germline ends. This CDR3 region has 12 residues. Germline V gene sequence: CDR1 SGHNT, CDR2 YENEEA. Here the CDR3 reads CASSFRGYGYTF. The CDR3 nucleotides are TGTGCCAGCAGCTTCAGGGGCTATGGCTACACCTTC.

This clone was observed once. The CDR3, as DNA: TGTGCCAGCAGTGTGCCGGGGGACGGATCACCCCTCCACTTT. This encodes CASSVPGDGSPLHF. The chain couples TRBV2 to TRBJ1-6; the D gene is possibly TRBD1 (5 bases). Germline CDR1 and CDR2: SNHLY and FYNNEI. This CDR3 comprises 14 residues. Trimming removed 4 bases at V and 10 bases at J, with 14 bases between.

V gene TRBV5-1 combines with J gene TRBJ2-1; 11 positions match TRBD2. From germline, CDR1 is SGHRS and CDR2 YFSETQ. There are 14 residues in the CDR3. The V gene end was trimmed by 5 bases and the J gene end by 8 bases; junction bases not matched to a gene: 6. The CDR3 DNA follows: TGCGCCAGCAGTAGCGGGAGGGCCGGGGATGAGCAGTTCTTC. The encoded protein is CASSSGRAGDEQFF.

Comment on this clone: The sample carries other DNA sequences with the same CDR3. V is TRBV19 and J is TRBJ1-5; 7 bases match TRBD1. The ends lost 5 bases at V and 4 bases at J; junction bases unmatched: 2. Germline CDR1 LNHDA, CDR2 SQIVND (reference sequence). There are 13 residues in the CDR3. The CDR3 loop reads CASSGDRNQPQHF. In DNA, the CDR3 is TGTGCCAGTAGTGGGGACAGAAATCAGCCCCAGCATTTT.

This chain links TRBV15 with TRBJ2-7, with D perhaps matching TRBD1 (6 bases). V was trimmed by 0 bases and J by 0 bases, leaving 9 bases between them. The CDR3 loop spans 15 amino acids. Germline assignment: CDR1 LNHNV and CDR2 YYDKDF (reference sequence). The CDR3 sequence: CATSRDDRSSYEQYF. The CDR3 DNA reads TGTGCCACCAGCAGAGACGACAGGAGCTCCTACGAGCAGTACTTC.

The count of this clone is one. The chain couples TRBV19 to TRBJ1-4; 7 bases map to TRBD1. CDR3 length: 15 residues. Looked up from germline, CDR1 is LNHDA and CDR2 is SQIVND (reference sequence). V shed 5 bases, J shed 8 bases, and the junction held 11 bases outside the gene matches. This CDR3 reads CASSQDHRGGEKLFF. CDR3 nucleotides: TGTGCCAGTAGTCAAGATCACAGGGGTGGGGAAAAACTGTTTTTT. The whole variable domain, filled in from reference TRBV19 and TRBJ1-4, reads DGGITQSPKYLFRKEGQNVTLSCEQNLNHDAMYWYRQDPGQGLRLIYYSQIVNDFQKGDIAEGYSVSREKKESFPLTVTSAQKNPTAFYLCASSQDHRGGEKLFFGSGTQLSVL.

The chain couples TRBV12-5 to TRBJ1-1, with D maybe TRBD1 (6 bases). The length of the CDR3 is 14 residues. The germline V and J ends were trimmed by 0 bases and 7 bases, with 12 bases remaining between them. Germline V CDR1 and CDR2: LGHNT, FRNRAP. As DNA, the CDR3 is TGTGCTAGTGGTTTGGTAGGGGGTCGGGGTGAAGCTTTCTTT. Encoded protein: CASGLVGGRGEAFF.